One T cell receptor beta chain is described in this entry. Its antigen is currently unknown. This record comes from a study of CD8 T cells in Susac syndrome. The V end was cut by 4 bases, the J end by 4 bases, with 14 bases between. The CDR3 is 14 amino acids. The germline CDR1 and CDR2 sequences are SNHLY and FYNNEI. Study-level results: Individuals included in the TCR sequencing and HLA analysis were acknowledged by the study to be relatively few in number. In total CD8+ repertoires, around 15 Susac-specific public clones were detected, and CD8+ TEMRA repertoires contained roughly 5.

RNA amounts of about 0.45 to 1 ug underwent reverse transcription with random hexamers. From the immunoSEQ multiplex PCR reads, TCRdb called clonotypes with MiXCR, one entry per CDR3 protein. Among about 100,000 distinct CDR3 sequences listed, approximately 95% were seen once. The diagnostic criteria were recently defined, and patients with Susac syndrome met them for definite or probable disease. Negative isolation was used for CD8+ and CD4+ T cells, and FACS enrichment was applied to TEMRA cells. The chain is built from TRBV2 and TRBJ2-7; TRBD1 might be the D (7 bases). Material for sequencing was CD8+ T cells from PBMCs. The receptor was isolated from a human donor with Susac syndrome. The DNA for the CDR3 is TGTGCCAGCAGTGCGGGGGACAGCCTTTACGAGCAGTACTTC. Translating it yields CASSAGDSLYEQYF. The whole variable domain, filled in from reference TRBV2 and TRBJ2-7, reads EPEVTQTPSHQVTQMGQEVILRCVPISNHLYFYWYRQILGQKVEFLVSFYNNEISEKSEIFDDQFSVERPDGSNFTLKIRSTKLEDSAMYFCASSAGDSLYEQYFGPGTRLTVT.